Listed below are T cell receptor beta chains from one sample, sequenced in a study of blood T cell repertoires in COVID-19. The table came from immunoSEQ multiplex PCR; TCRdb's copy has only in-frame clones and leaves some out. Among hundreds of thousands of clones listed, around 80% were seen once. Sequences were obtained from PBMCs or T cells enriched from blood (not recorded which). Every receptor here comes from a man between 35 and 55 years old who had been exposed to COVID-19. CDR3s include the opening cysteine and the closing phenylalanine or tryptophan. D genes are given only for firm matches. Clone sizes are given selectively: once, few, many, or a class where the clone is expanded.

clone size	D gene	V gene	J gene	CDR3 protein	CDR3 DNA
NA	TRBD2	TRBV7-7	TRBJ2-1	CASSLGASGGPYNEQFF	TGTGCTAGCAGCTTAGGGGCTAGCGGGGGTCCCTACAATGAGCAGTTCTTC
NA	NA	TRBV5-1	TRBJ2-7	CASSFQDSSYEQYF	TGCGCCAGCAGCTTTCAGGACAGCTCCTACGAGCAGTACTTC
NA	TRBD2	TRBV5-1	TRBJ2-3	CASRISGRATDTQYF	TGCGCCAGCAGGATTAGCGGGAGGGCCACCGATACGCAGTATTTT
NA	TRBD1	TRBV18	TRBJ1-3	CASSPQRTDRVGNTIYF	TGTGCCAGCTCACCACAGAGAACCGACAGGGTTGGAAACACCATATATTTT
once	NA	TRBV7-6	TRBJ2-7	CASSLGGSNYEQYF	TGTGCCAGCAGCTTAGGAGGGTCAAATTACGAGCAGTACTTC
NA	NA	TRBV7-3	TRBJ2-1	CASSPPKREQFF	TGTGCCAGCAGTCCCCCAAAGCGTGAGCAGTTCTTC
NA	TRBD2	TRBV10-1	TRBJ2-3	CASSPGLASTDTQYF	TGCGCCAGCAGCCCAGGACTAGCGAGCACAGATACGCAGTATTTT
NA	TRBD1	TRBV6-5	TRBJ1-6	CASTVNRGSPLHF	TGTGCCAGCACCGTCAACAGGGGATCACCCCTCCACTTT
NA	NA	TRBV3-1/TRBV3-2	TRBJ2-2	CASSSRSGGLNTGELFF	TGTGCCAGCAGCTCACGCTCCGGGGGGCTTAACACCGGGGAGCTGTTTTTT
NA	TRBD2	TRBV11-2	TRBJ2-7	CASSYGTSGSTYEQYF	TGTGCCAGCAGCTATGGGACTAGCGGGAGTACCTACGAGCAGTACTTC
NA	NA	TRBV7-3	TRBJ1-6	CASSSEGNSPLHF	TGTGCCAGCAGCTCGGAGGGGAATTCACCCCTCCACTTT
NA	TRBD2	TRBV4-1	TRBJ2-6	CASSLILAGGSGANVLTF	TGCGCCAGCAGCCTCATCCTAGCGGGAGGGTCTGGGGCCAACGTCCTGACTTTC
NA	TRBD1	TRBV9	TRBJ2-7	CASSVGTGGLGEQYF	TGTGCCAGCAGCGTAGGGACAGGGGGATTGGGAGAGCAGTACTTC
NA	TRBD1	TRBV4-1	TRBJ2-6	CASSQEDRMYGANVLTF	TGCGCCAGCAGCCAAGAGGACAGGATGTATGGGGCCAACGTCCTGACTTTC
NA	NA	TRBV27	TRBJ2-3	CASTHYYPNLRDTQYF	TGTGCCAGCACTCATTACTACCCTAATTTGAGAGATACGCAGTATTTT
once	NA	TRBV7-8	TRBJ1-5	CASSDRGFMPQHF	TGTGCCAGCTCAGATCGGGGGTTCATGCCCCAGCATTTT
NA	NA	TRBV11-3	TRBJ1-6	CASSFGGAHSPLHF	TGTGCCAGCAGCTTTGGAGGGGCACATTCACCCCTCCACTTT
NA	NA	TRBV6-5	TRBJ1-6	CATRQVGPLHF	TGTGCCACCAGACAGGTCGGGCCCCTCCACTTT
NA	TRBD1	TRBV11-2	TRBJ1-1	CASSWTGRGTEAFF	TGTGCCAGCAGCTGGACAGGGCGAGGCACTGAAGCTTTCTTT
NA	TRBD1	TRBV25-1	TRBJ1-1	CASRGGTGGTEAFF	TGTGCCAGCAGGGGGGGGACAGGCGGCACTGAAGCTTTCTTT
NA	TRBD2	TRBV7-9	TRBJ2-3	CASRMRGSGSPDTQYF	TGTGCCAGCAGAATGAGGGGCAGCGGGAGTCCAGATACGCAGTATTTT
NA	TRBD1	TRBV18	TRBJ2-7	CASSPDREQQYF	TGTGCCAGCTCCCCGGACAGGGAACAGCAGTACTTC
NA	NA	TRBV18	TRBJ1-2	CASSPPSFNYGYTF	TGTGCCAGCTCACCGCCCAGTTTTAACTATGGCTACACCTTC
NA	TRBD2	TRBV6-5	TRBJ2-7	CASSYSSGSYEQYF	TGTGCCAGCAGTTACTCCAGCGGGAGCTACGAGCAGTACTTC
NA	TRBD1	TRBV5-6	TRBJ1-1	CASSLWDRGSKAFF	TGTGCCAGCAGCTTGTGGGACAGGGGGAGTAAAGCTTTCTTT
NA	TRBD2	TRBV6-2/TRBV6-3	TRBJ2-2	CASSRGGAGVAGELFF	TGTGCCAGCAGCCGCGGGGGAGCGGGAGTTGCCGGGGAGCTGTTTTTT
NA	NA	TRBV30	TRBJ2-2	CAWGHLQGGELFF	TGTGCCTGGGGGCACTTACAGGGAGGGGAGCTGTTTTTT
NA	TRBD1	TRBV24-1	TRBJ1-1	CATSDRENTEAFF	TGTGCCACCAGCGACAGGGAGAACACTGAAGCTTTCTTT
NA	TRBD2	TRBV7-3	TRBJ2-1	CASSLVGRTSGRTLGQFF	TGTGCCAGCAGCTTAGTGGGGAGGACTAGCGGGAGAACCCTCGGGCAGTTCTTC
NA	NA	TRBV24-1	TRBJ2-3	CATSDGFPGPDTQYF	TGTGCCACCAGTGATGGATTTCCAGGGCCAGATACGCAGTATTTT
NA	TRBD1	TRBV9	TRBJ1-3	CASSITGVSSGNTIYF	TGTGCCAGCAGCATCACAGGGGTTAGCTCTGGAAACACCATATATTTT
NA	TRBD1	TRBV3-1/TRBV3-2	TRBJ2-5	CASSQEGTGQETQYF	TGTGCCAGCAGCCAAGAAGGGACAGGGCAAGAGACCCAGTACTTC
NA	NA	TRBV30	TRBJ1-1	CASSQTAHTEAFF	TGTGCCTCCTCCCAGACAGCTCACACTGAAGCTTTCTTT
few	NA	TRBV5-4	TRBJ2-1	CASSLQGPGEQFF	TGTGCCAGCAGCTTACAGGGCCCAGGGGAGCAGTTCTTC
NA	TRBD1	TRBV5-1	TRBJ2-1	CASGVQGYEQFF	TGCGCCAGCGGAGTACAGGGGTATGAGCAGTTCTTC
NA	NA	TRBV3-1/TRBV3-2	TRBJ1-2	CASSHAGDYTGYTF	TGTGCCAGCAGCCACGCAGGGGATTACACAGGCTACACCTTC
NA	NA	TRBV12-5	TRBJ2-7	CASAPLAAGGEQYF	TGTGCTAGTGCCCCGCTCGCGGCCGGGGGCGAGCAGTACTTC